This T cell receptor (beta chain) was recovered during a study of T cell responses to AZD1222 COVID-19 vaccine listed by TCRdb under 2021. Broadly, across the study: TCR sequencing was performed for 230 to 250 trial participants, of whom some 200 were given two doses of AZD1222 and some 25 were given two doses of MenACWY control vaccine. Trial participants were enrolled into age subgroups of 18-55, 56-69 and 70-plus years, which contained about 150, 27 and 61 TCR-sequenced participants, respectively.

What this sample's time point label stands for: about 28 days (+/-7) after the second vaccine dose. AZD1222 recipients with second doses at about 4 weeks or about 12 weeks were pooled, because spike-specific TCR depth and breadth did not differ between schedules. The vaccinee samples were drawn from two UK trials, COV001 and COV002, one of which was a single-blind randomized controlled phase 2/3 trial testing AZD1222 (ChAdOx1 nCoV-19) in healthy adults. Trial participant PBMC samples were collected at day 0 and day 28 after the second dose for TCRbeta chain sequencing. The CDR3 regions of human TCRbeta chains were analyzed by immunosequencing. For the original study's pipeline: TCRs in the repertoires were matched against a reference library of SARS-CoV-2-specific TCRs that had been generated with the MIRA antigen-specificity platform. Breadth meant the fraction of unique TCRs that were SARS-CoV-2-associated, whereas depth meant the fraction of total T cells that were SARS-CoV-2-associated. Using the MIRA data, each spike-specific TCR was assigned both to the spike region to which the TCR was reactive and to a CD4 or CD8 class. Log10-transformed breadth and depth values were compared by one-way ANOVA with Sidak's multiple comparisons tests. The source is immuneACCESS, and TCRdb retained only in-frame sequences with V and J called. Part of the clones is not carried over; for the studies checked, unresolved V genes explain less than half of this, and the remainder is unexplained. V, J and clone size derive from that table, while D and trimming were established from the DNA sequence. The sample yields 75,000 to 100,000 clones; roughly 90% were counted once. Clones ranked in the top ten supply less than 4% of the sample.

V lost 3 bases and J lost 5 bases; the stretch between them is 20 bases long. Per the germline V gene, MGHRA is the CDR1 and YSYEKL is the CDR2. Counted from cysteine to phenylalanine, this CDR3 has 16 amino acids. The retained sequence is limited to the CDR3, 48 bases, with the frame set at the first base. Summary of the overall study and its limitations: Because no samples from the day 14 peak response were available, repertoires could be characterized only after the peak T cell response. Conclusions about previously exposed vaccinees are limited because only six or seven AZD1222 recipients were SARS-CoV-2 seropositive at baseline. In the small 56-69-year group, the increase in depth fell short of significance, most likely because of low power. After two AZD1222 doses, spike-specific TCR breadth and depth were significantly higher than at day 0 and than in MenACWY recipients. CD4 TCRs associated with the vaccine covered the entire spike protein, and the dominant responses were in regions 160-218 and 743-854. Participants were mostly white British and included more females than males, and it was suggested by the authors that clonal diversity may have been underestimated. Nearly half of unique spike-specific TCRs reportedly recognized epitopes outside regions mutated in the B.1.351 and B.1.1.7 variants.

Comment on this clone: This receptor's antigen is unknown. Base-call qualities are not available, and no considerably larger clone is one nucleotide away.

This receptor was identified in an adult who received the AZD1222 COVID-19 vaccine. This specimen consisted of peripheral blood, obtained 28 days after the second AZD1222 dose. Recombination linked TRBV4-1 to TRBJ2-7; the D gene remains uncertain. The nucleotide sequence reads TGCGCCAGCAGCCATATTGTCATCGGGTTCGTTCACGAGCAGTACTTC. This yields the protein CASSHIVIGFVHEQYF.